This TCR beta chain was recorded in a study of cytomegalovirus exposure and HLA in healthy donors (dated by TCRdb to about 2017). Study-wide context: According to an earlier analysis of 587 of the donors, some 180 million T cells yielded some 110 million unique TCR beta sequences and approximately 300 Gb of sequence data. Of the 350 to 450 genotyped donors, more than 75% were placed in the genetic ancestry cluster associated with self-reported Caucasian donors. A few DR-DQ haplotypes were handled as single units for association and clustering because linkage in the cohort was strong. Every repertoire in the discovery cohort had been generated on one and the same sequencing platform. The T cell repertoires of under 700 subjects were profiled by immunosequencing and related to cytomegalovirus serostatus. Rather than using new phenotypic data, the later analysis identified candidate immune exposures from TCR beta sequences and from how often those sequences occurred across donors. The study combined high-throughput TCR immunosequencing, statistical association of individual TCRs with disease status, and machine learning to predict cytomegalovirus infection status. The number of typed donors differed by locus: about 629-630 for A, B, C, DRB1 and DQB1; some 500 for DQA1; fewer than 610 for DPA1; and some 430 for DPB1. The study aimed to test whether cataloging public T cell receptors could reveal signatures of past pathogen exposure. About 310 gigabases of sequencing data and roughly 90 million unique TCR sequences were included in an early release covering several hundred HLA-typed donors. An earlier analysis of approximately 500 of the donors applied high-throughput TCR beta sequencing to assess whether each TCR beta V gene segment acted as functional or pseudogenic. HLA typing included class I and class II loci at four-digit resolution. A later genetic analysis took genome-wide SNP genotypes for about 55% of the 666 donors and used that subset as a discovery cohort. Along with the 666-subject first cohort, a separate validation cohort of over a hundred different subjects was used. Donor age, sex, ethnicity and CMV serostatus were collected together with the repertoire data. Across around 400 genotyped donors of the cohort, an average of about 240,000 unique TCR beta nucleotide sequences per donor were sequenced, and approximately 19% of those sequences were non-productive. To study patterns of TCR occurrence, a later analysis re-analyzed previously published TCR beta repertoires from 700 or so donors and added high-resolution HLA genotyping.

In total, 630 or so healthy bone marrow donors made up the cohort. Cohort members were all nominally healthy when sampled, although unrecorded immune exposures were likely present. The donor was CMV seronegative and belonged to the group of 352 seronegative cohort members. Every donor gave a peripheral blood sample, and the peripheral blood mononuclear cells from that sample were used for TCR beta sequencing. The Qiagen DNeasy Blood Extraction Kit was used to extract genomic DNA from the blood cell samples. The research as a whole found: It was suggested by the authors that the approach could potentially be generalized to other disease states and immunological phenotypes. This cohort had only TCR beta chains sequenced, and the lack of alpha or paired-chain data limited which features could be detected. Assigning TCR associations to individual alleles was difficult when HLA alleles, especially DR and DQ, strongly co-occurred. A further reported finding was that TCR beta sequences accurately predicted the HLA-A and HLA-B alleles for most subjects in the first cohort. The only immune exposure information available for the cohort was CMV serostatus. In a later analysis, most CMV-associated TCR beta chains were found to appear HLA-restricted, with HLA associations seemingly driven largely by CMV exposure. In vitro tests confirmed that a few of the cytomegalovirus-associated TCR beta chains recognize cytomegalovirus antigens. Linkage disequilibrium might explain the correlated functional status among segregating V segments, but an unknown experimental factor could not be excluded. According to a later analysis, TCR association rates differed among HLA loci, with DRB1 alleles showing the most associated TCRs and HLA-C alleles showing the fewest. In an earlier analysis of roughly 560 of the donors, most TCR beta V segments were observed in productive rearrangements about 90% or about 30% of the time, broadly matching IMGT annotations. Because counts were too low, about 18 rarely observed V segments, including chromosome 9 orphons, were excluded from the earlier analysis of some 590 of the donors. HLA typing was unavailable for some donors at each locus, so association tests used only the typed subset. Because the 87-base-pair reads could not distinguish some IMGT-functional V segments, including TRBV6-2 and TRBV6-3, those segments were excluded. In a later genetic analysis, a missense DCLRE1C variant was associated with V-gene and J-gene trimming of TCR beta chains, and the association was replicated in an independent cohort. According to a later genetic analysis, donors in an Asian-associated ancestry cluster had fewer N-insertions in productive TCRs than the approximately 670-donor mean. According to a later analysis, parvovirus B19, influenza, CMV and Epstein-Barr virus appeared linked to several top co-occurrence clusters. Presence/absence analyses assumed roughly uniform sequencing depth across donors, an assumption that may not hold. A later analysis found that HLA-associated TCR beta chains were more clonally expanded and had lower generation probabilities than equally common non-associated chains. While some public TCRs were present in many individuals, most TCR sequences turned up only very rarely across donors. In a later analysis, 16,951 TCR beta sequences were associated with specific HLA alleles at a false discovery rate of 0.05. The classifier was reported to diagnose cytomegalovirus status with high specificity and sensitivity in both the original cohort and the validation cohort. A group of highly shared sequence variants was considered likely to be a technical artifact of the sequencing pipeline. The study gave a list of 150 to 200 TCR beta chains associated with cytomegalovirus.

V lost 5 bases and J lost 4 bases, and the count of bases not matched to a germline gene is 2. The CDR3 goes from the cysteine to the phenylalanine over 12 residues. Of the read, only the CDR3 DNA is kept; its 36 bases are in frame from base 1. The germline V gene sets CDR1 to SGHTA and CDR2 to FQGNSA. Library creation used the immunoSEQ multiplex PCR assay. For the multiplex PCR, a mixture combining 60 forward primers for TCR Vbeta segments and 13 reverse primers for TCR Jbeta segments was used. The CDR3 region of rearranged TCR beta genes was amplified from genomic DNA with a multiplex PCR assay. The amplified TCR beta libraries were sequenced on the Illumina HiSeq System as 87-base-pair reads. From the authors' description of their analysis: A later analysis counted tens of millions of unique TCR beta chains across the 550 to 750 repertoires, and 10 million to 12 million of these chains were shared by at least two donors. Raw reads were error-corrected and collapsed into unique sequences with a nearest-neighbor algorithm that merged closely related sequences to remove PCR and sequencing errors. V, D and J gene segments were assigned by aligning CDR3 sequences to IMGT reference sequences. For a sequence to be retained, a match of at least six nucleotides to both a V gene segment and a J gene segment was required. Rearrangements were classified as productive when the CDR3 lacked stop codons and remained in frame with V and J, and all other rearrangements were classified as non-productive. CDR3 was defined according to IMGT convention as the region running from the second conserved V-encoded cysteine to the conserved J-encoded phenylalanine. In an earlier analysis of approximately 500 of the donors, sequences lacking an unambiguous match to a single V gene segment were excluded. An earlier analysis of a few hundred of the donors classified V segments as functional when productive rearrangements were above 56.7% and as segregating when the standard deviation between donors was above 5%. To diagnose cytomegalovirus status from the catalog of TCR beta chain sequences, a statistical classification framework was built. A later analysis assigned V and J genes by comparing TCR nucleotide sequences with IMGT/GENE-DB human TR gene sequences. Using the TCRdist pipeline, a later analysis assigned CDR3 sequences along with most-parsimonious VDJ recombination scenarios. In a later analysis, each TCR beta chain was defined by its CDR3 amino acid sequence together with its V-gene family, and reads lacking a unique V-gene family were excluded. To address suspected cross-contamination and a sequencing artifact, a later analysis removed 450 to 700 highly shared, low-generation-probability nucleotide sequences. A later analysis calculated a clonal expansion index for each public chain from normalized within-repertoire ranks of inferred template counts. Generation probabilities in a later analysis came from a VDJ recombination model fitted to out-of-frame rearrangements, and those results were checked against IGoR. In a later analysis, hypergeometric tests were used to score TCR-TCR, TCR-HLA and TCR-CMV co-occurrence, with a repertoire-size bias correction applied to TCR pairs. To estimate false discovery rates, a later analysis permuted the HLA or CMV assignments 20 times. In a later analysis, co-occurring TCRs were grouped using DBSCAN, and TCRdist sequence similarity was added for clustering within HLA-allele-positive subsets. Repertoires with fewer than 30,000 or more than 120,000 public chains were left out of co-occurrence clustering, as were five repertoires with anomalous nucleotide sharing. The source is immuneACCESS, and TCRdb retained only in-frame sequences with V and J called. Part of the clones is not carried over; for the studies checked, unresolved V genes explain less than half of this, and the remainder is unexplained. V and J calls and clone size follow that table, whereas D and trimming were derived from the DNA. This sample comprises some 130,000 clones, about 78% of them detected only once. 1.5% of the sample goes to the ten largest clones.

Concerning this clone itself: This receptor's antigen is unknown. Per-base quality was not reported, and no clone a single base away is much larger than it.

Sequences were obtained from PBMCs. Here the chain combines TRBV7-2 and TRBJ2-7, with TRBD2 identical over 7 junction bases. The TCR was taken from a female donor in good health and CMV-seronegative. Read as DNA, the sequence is TGTGCCAGCAGCCGGACTAGTTACGAGCAGTACTTC. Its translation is CASSRTSYEQYF.